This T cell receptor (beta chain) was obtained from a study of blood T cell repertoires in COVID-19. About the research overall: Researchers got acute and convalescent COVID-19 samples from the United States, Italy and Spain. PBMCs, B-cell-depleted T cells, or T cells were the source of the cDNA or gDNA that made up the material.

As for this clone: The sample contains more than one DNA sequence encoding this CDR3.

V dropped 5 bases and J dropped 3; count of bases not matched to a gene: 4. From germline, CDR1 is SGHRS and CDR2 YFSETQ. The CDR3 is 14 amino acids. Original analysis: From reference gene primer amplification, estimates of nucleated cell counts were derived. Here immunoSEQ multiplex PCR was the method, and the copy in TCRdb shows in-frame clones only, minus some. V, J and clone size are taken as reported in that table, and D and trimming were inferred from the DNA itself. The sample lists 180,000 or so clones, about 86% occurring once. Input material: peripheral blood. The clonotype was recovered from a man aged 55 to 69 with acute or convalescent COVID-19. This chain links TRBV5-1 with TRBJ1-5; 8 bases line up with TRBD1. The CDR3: CASSLQGDNQPQHF. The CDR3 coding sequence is TGCGCCAGCAGTCTACAGGGGGACAATCAGCCCCAGCATTTT.